Detailed here is one T cell receptor beta chain. Its antigen remains unknown. The sample originates from a study of response to subunit inactivated influenza vaccine. CDR3 length equals 15 residues. J lost 4 bases, V lost 3 bases, and 4 bases had no gene match. Per germline, CDR1 LGHDT and CDR2 YNNKEL (reference sequence). Points from the study as a whole: Only a handful of new T cells, the authors suggested, are recruited with each seasonal influenza vaccination.

TCRdb reanalysed the RT-PCR reads using MiXCR and keeps one entry per CDR3 protein. In the table there are about 480,000 distinct CDR3 sequences, 25% of which are singletons. This TCR derives from a man aged 50 to 60 who received an inactivated influenza vaccine. Sequencing was performed on CD4+ T cells sorted from PBMCs, taken roughly 5 days after vaccination. The V call is TRBV3-1, the J call TRBJ2-1; 9 bases are shared with TRBD1. CDR3 amino acids: CASSHGTGTYNEQFF. The DNA of the CDR3 is TGTGCCAGCAGCCACGGGACAGGGACTTACAATGAGCAGTTCTTC.